The clone carrying this T cell receptor beta chain was picked up a small number of times. From germline, CDR1 is SGHTA and CDR2 FQGNSA. V was cut by 3 bases and J by 0 bases, with 6 bases left in between. CDR3 length: 15 amino acids. The data were taken from a study of T cells after yellow fever vaccination. The 5'RACE template-switching step produced TCR cDNA and added a universal primer site and UMIs. TCRdb redid the calling of the 5' RACE reads with MiXCR, one entry per CDR3 protein. The table records 620,000 or so distinct CDR3 sequences, over 9% of them present only once. This chain uses TRBV7-2 with TRBJ2-6; D uncertain. Source: PBMCs, taken on the day of the yellow fever booster vaccination. This sequence originates from a man aged 25 to 45 who received the YFV17D yellow fever vaccine. CDR3 protein: CASSFLNSGANVLTF. For the CDR3, the DNA is TGTGCCAGCAGCTTTTTGAACTCTGGGGCCAACGTCCTGACTTTC.